What follows are 32 T cell receptor beta chains derived from one specimen sequenced in a study of T cell responses to AZD1222 COVID-19 vaccine. Here immunoSEQ multiplex PCR was the method, and the copy in TCRdb shows in-frame clones only, minus some. Among fewer than 200,000 clones listed, around nine tenths were seen once. The sample was peripheral blood, taken 28 days after the second AZD1222 dose. The source is an adult who received the AZD1222 COVID-19 vaccine.

This chain connects TRBV19 to TRBJ1-5; D unclear. Germline V gives CDR1 LNHDA, CDR2 SQIVND (reference sequence). V lost 6 bases and J lost 6, with 15 bases in between. This CDR3 has 14 amino acids. The CDR3 reads CASSALTPSQPQHF. CDR3 sequence (DNA): TGTGCCAGTAGCGCCCTAACACCCAGTCAGCCCCAGCATTTT.

V is TRBV27 and J is TRBJ1-2; 8 nucleotides match TRBD1. The trim removed 5 bases at V and 7 bases at J, leaving 9 bases unmatched. The CDR3 consists of 14 residues. Germline V gives CDR1 MNHEY, CDR2 SMNVEV (reference sequence). The DNA of the CDR3 is TGTGCCAGCAGTCCCCGGGACAGGCCTTTTGGCTACACCTTC. Protein product: CASSPRDRPFGYTF.

This clone showed up just a few times. CDR3 in DNA: TGCGCCAGCAGTTGGACAGGGGGCCAAGATCAGCCCCAGCATTTT. This gives the protein CASSWTGGQDQPQHF. The rearrangement links TRBV10-2 to TRBJ1-5; 11 nucleotides align to TRBD1. CDR1 is WSHSY and CDR2 is SAAADI in the germline V gene. Germline trimming cut 5 bases from V and 5 bases from J; bases unmatched to any gene: 5. There are 15 residues in the CDR3.

The chain links TRBV10-3 to TRBJ1-6; no firm D call. The V end lost 0 bases, the J end lost 0 bases, and 0 bases lay between the germline ends. CDR1 ENHRY and CDR2 SYGVKD come from the germline V gene. CDR3 length equals 14 residues. CDR3 sequence (DNA): TGTGCCATCAGTGAGTCCTCCTATAATTCACCCCTCCACTTT. Residues: CAISESSYNSPLHF.

In DNA, the CDR3 is TGTGCCAGCAGTTTGACACGCACAGATACGCAGTATTTT. Encoded protein: CASSLTRTDTQYF. The chain combines TRBV6-5 with TRBJ2-3; D uncertain. Germline V lookup: CDR1 MNHEY, CDR2 SVGAGI. Trimming took off 4 bases at V and 1 base at J, with 6 bases between the two ends. The CDR3 totals 13 residues.

This rearrangement joins TRBV6-4 to TRBJ2-1; TRBD2 aligns across 12 bases. Losses at the gene ends were 5 bases for V and 3 bases for J; bases not matched to a gene: 5. The V gene's germline CDR1 is MRHNA and CDR2 SNTAGT. The CDR3 is made up of 16 amino acids. The chain's CDR3 is CASSPTSGGHYNEQFF. The CDR3 coding sequence is TGTGCCAGCAGTCCTACTAGCGGGGGGCACTACAATGAGCAGTTCTTC.

The V and J genes are TRBV6-6 and TRBJ2-5; 9 bases fit TRBD2. The V segment lost 2 bases and the J segment 4 bases; nucleotides outside the gene matches: 5. This CDR3 has 15 amino acids. Germline CDR1 reads MNHNY; CDR2 reads SVGAGI (reference sequence). As DNA, the CDR3 is TGTGCCAGCAGTTACACGATAGCGGGGGCAGAGACCCAGTACTTC. It specifies CASSYTIAGAETQYF.

The J gene is TRBJ2-3, the V gene TRBV6-6; D is unresolved. CDR1 MNHNY and CDR2 SVGAGI come from the germline V gene (reference sequence). The length of the CDR3 is 12 residues. The V gene lost 4 bases and the J gene lost 3 bases, with 5 bases spanning the gap. CDR3 sequence reads: CASSSATDTQYF. The CDR3 DNA reads as TGTGCCAGCAGTTCAGCTACAGATACGCAGTATTTT.

The V gene is TRBV14, the J gene TRBJ2-5, with a possible D match to TRBD2 (6 bases). CDR3 length: 16 amino acids. V was clipped by 0 bases and J by 4 bases, with 15 bases between them. Germline CDR1 SGHDN, CDR2 FVKESK. The CDR3 nucleotides read TGTGCCAGCAGCCAAGATCGATGGGGAGCGGGAGAGACCCAGTACTTC. It translates to CASSQDRWGAGETQYF. The full variable domain, completed using reference TRBV14 and TRBJ2-5, is EAGVTQFPSHSVIEKGQTVTLRCDPISGHDNLYWYRRVMGKEIKFLLHFVKESKQDESGMPNNRFLAERTGGTYSTLKVQPAELEDSGVYFCASSQDRWGAGETQYFGPGTRLLVL.

This clone was seen a few times. Within the sample, other DNA sequences also encode this same CDR3. The CDR3 here is CASSQDRDSANTGELFF. CDR3 DNA: TGCGCCAGCAGCCAAGATCGGGACAGCGCGAACACCGGGGAGCTGTTTTTT. The chain combines TRBV4-1 with TRBJ2-2; 7 bases match TRBD1. The CDR3 runs to 17 residues. V gave up 0 bases and J gave up 0 bases; unmatched junction bases: 4. Germline lookup yields CDR1 MGHRA and CDR2 YSYEKL.

The chain recombines TRBV5-6 with TRBJ1-1; a possible D gene is TRBD1 (6 bases). The CDR3 totals 15 residues. Germline V lookup: CDR1 SGHDT, CDR2 YYEEEE. Between the trimmed V and J ends, which lost 3 bases and 0 bases, there was a span of 12 bases. In DNA, the CDR3 is TGTGCCAGCAGCTGGGGGCCGGATATGAACACTGAAGCTTTCTTT. Protein: CASSWGPDMNTEAFF.

The CDR3 DNA reads TGTGCCAGCAGTGAGTTCCAGGTCGACACCGGGGAGCTGTTTTTT. Translated, it gives CASSEFQVDTGELFF. The genes are TRBV6-1 and TRBJ2-2, with D uncertain. The V end lost 3 bases, the J end lost 3 bases, and 11 bases lay between the germline ends. This CDR3 has 15 residues. Germline V gene sequence: CDR1 MNHNS, CDR2 SASEGT.

DNA of the CDR3: TGTGCCAGCAGCTTAAGAGGGGGATTAGATTCACCCCTCCACTTT. It translates to CASSLRGGLDSPLHF. The V call is TRBV7-3, the J call TRBJ1-6, with D tentatively TRBD1 (6 bases). There are 15 residues in the CDR3. Trimming took 1 base from V and 8 from J, leaving 12 bases between them. The germline CDR1 and CDR2 sequences are SGHTA and FQGTGA.

The chain is built from TRBV2 and TRBJ2-1, with 11 bases aligning to TRBD2. The CDR3 consists of 15 residues. Germline V gene data show CDR1 as SNHLY and CDR2 as FYNNEI. V trimming: 8 bases; J trimming: 3 bases; junction bases outside the gene matches: 6. The CDR3 protein is CASYTGTSGYNEQFF. The CDR3 DNA follows: TGTGCCAGCTATACGGGGACTAGCGGCTACAATGAGCAGTTCTTC.

The chain combines TRBV9 with TRBJ1-1; unclear D gene. The CDR3 length is 13 residues. The ends were cut back, 0 bases at V and 1 base at J, with 4 bases in the middle. Germline V lookup: CDR1 SGDLS, CDR2 YYNGEE. The CDR3 nucleotides read TGTGCCAGCAGCGTAGATTCGAACACTGAAGCTTTCTTT. This codes for CASSVDSNTEAFF.

V and J are TRBV5-1 and TRBJ2-2; D possibly corresponds to TRBD2 (5 bases). The V gene's germline CDR1 is SGHRS and CDR2 YFSETQ. The CDR3 consists of 17 residues. Trimming took off 2 bases at V and 5 bases at J, with 19 bases between the two ends. The CDR3 bases are TGCGCCAGCAGCTTAAGTCCCGGGCTAGGGAGTACCGGGGAGCTGTTTTTT. This translates into CASSLSPGLGSTGELFF. The entire variable domain, with the rest obtained from reference TRBV5-1 and TRBJ2-2, is as follows: KAGVTQTPRYLIKTRGQQVTLSCSPISGHRSVSWYQQTPGQGLQFLFEYFSETQRNKGNFPGRFSGRQFSNSRSEMNVSTLELGDSALYLCASSLSPGLGSTGELFFGEGSRLTVL.

This chain connects TRBV29-1 to TRBJ1-2; 8 positions agree with TRBD1. In germline, CDR1 is SQVTM, CDR2 ANQGSEA. This CDR3 has 14 amino acids. J lost 7 bases, V lost 1 base, and 8 bases had no gene match. The chain's CDR3 is CSVEVGQGLSGYTF. CDR3 in DNA: TGCAGCGTTGAAGTAGGACAGGGCCTCTCTGGCTACACCTTC.

The chain couples TRBV2 to TRBJ1-1; D perhaps matches TRBD1 (5 bases). Germline CDR1 SNHLY, CDR2 FYNNEI. Trimming removed 4 bases from V and 5 bases from J, with 11 bases in between. The CDR3 runs 13 residues. The DNA for the CDR3 is TGTGCCAGCAGTGCTTTTAGGGGTACTGAAGCTTTCTTT. It codes for CASSAFRGTEAFF.

The chain has TRBV5-5 and TRBJ1-1; TRBD1 might be the D (5 bases). The length of the CDR3 is 15 residues. In germline, CDR1 is SGHKS, CDR2 YYEKEE (reference sequence). V lost 0 bases to trimming and J lost 5 bases, with 14 bases between them. The CDR3 spells CASSLGSSGRTEAFF. The CDR3 DNA follows: TGTGCCAGCAGCTTGGGTTCGTCAGGGAGAACTGAAGCTTTCTTT.

The rearrangement uses TRBV9 and TRBJ1-2; 7 nucleotides agree with TRBD1. The V gene's germline CDR1 is SGDLS and CDR2 YYNGEE. V dropped 4 bases and J dropped 4; count of bases not matched to a gene: 13. The CDR3 is made up of 16 amino acids. The CDR3 loop is CASSSGDRVSFYGYTF. The CDR3 DNA sequence: TGTGCCAGCAGCTCTGGAGACAGGGTTTCCTTCTATGGCTACACCTTC.

The rearrangement joins TRBV6-1 to TRBJ2-3, with 7 bases that match TRBD1. V was clipped by 2 bases and J by 4 bases; unmatched bases: 0. Germline loops: CDR1 MNHNS, CDR2 SASEGT. This CDR3 region has 13 residues. CDR3 protein: CASSEQGADTQYF. The CDR3, as DNA: TGTGCCAGCAGTGAACAGGGGGCAGATACGCAGTATTTT.

The rearrangement links TRBV7-9 to TRBJ1-2; no firm D call. Deletions cut 0 bases from V and 4 bases from J, with 9 bases between. The CDR3 consists of 14 residues. Looked up from germline, CDR1 is SEHNR and CDR2 is FQNEAQ (reference sequence). CDR3 in amino acids: CASSLALETYGYTF. CDR3 coding DNA: TGTGCCAGCAGCTTAGCGCTTGAGACCTATGGCTACACCTTC.

The gene calls are TRBV19 and TRBJ1-6; 8 bases are a match to TRBD1. J lost 6 bases, V lost 3 bases, and 4 bases had no gene match. This CDR3 comprises 15 residues. From germline, CDR1 is LNHDA and CDR2 SQIVND (reference sequence). CDR3: CASSIGGTGNSPLHF. For the CDR3, the DNA is TGTGCCAGTAGTATTGGAGGGACAGGTAATTCACCCCTCCACTTT.

J is TRBJ2-7 and V is TRBV12-3 or TRBV12-4; no firm D call. V lost 5 bases and J lost 10, with 12 bases in between. This CDR3 has 11 residues. DNA of the CDR3: TGTGCCAGCAGTCCCGACCGGAGTCAGTACTTC. It is translated as CASSPDRSQYF.

The chain employs TRBV20-1 and TRBJ1-1, with 7 bases lining up with TRBD1. The V gene end was trimmed by 3 bases and the J gene end by 4 bases; junction bases not matched to a gene: 8. Germline V lookup: CDR1 DFQATT, CDR2 SNEGSKA (reference sequence). The CDR3 has 14 amino acids. DNA for the CDR3: TGCAGTGCTAGTTCAGTCAGGGGGATCACTGAAGCTTTCTTT. Its protein is CSASSVRGITEAFF.

This clone was observed a few times. The rearrangement links TRBV7-2 to TRBJ1-1, with D uncertain. The CDR3 has 14 residues. V lost 4 bases, J lost 2 bases, and 11 bases lay in between. The V gene's germline CDR1 is SGHTA and CDR2 FQGNSA. CDR3 amino acids: CASSYGRTNTEAFF. In DNA, the CDR3 is TGTGCCAGCAGCTATGGGAGGACTAACACTGAAGCTTTCTTT.

J is TRBJ1-1 and V is TRBV11-2; D is possibly TRBD1 (5 bases). The CDR3 contains 13 residues. Deletions cut 6 bases from V and 1 base from J, with 9 bases between. In germline, CDR1 is SGHAT, CDR2 FQNNGV. CDR3 sequence reads: CASRKTGNTEAFF. The CDR3 DNA reads TGTGCCAGCAGGAAAACAGGGAACACTGAAGCTTTCTTT.

The chain employs TRBV7-3 and TRBJ2-3; maybe TRBD2 (6 bases). Trimming stripped 5 bases from V and 0 bases from J, with 12 bases between. CDR1 and CDR2 (germline): SGHTA, FQGTGA. The CDR3 covers 15 residues. The DNA for the CDR3 is TGTGCCAGCAGCGCGAGCGGGTTTAGCACAGATACGCAGTATTTT. Its translation is CASSASGFSTDTQYF. Drawing the rest from reference TRBV7-3 and TRBJ2-3, the complete variable domain is GAGVSQTPSNKVTEKGKYVELRCDPISGHTALYWYRQSLGQGPEFLIYFQGTGAADDSGLPNDRFFAVRPEGSVSTLKIQRTERGDSAVYLCASSASGFSTDTQYFGPGTRLTVL.

The rearrangement links TRBV18 to TRBJ2-3, with D possibly called TRBD1 or TRBD2 (5 bases each). Germline CDR1 KGHSH, CDR2 LQKENI. The CDR3 totals 14 residues. The germline V and J ends were trimmed by 2 bases and 4 bases, with 10 bases remaining between them. The CDR3 DNA sequence: TGTGCCAGCTCACCAGAGGGGACGGCAGATACGCAGTATTTT. It codes for CASSPEGTADTQYF.

V and J are TRBV28 and TRBJ1-6, with TRBD1 matching over 9 bases. Germline CDR1 reads MDHEN; CDR2 reads SYDVKM. This CDR3 spans 15 amino acids. The ends lost 5 bases at V and 6 bases at J; junction bases unmatched: 5. CDR3 residues: CASSPGDRVNSPLHF. The CDR3 nucleotides read TGTGCCAGCAGTCCCGGGGACAGGGTTAATTCACCCCTCCACTTT.

V usage is TRBV28 and J usage is TRBJ1-4, with TRBD1 matching 7 bases. The ends lost 6 bases at V and 8 bases at J; junction bases unmatched: 9. Germline lookup yields CDR1 MDHEN and CDR2 SYDVKM. CDR3 length equals 14 residues. CDR3 residues: CASSKQGIREKLFF. The CDR3 coding sequence is TGTGCCAGCAGCAAACAGGGGATACGGGAAAAACTGTTTTTT.

This clone was detected a few times. Other DNA sequences of this sample code for an identical CDR3. The chain combines TRBV20-1 with TRBJ2-7; no reliable D call. With 3 bases removed from V and 0 bases from J, the gap between germline ends came to 3 bases. The CDR3 has 11 amino acids. CDR1 is DFQATT and CDR2 is SNEGSKA in the germline V gene (reference sequence). CDR3 coding DNA: TGCAGTGCTAGGGACTCCTACGAGCAGTACTTC. Encoded protein: CSARDSYEQYF.